This T cell receptor (beta chain) was obtained from a study of OX40 agonist ivuxolimab in advanced cancers. Germline-derived CDR1 and CDR2 are SGDLS and YYNGEE. This CDR3 has 14 residues. The ends were cut back, 3 bases at V and 1 base at J, with 10 bases in the middle. Here immunoSEQ multiplex PCR was the method, and the copy in TCRdb shows in-frame clones only, minus some. Altogether 60,000 or so clones are present, approximately 80% being singletons, with the ten largest covering roughly 2%. The sequencing used CD4+ or CD8+ T cells sorted from blood, collected in a trial of the OX40 agonist ivuxolimab. The clonotype was recovered from an adult with an advanced solid tumor such as melanoma, head and neck, liver or kidney cancer. The J gene is TRBJ1-1, the V gene TRBV9, with D hard to call. The CDR3 DNA follows: TGTGCCAGCAGCGGATTTTACCCGAACACTGAAGCTTTCTTT. Translating it yields CASSGFYPNTEAFF.